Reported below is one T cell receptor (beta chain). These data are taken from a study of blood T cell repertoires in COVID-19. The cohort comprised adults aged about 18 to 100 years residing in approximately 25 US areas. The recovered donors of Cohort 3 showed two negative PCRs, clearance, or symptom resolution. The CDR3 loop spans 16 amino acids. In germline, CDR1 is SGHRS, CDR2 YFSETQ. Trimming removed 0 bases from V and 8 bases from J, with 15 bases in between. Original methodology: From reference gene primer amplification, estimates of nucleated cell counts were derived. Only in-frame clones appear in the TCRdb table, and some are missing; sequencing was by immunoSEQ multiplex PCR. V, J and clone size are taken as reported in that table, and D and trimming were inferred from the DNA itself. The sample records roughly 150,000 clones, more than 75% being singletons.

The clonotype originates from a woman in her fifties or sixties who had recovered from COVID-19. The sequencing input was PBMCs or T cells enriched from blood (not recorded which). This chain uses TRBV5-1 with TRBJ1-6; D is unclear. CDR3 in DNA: TGCGCCAGCAGCTTGGTCGGATCGGAGGGCTATTCACCCCTCCACTTT. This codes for CASSLVGSEGYSPLHF.